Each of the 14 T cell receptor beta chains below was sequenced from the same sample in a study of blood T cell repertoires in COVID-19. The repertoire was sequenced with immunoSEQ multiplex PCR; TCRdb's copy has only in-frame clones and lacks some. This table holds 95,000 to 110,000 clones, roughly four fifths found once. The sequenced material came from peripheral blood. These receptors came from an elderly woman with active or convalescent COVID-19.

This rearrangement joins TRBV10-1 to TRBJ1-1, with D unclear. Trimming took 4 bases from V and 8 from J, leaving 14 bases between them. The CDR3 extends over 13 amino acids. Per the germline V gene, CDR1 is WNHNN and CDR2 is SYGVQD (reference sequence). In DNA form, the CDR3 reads TGCGCCAGCAGTGGAGGTCTCTCGGAAGAAGCTTTCTTT. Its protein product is CASSGGLSEEAFF.

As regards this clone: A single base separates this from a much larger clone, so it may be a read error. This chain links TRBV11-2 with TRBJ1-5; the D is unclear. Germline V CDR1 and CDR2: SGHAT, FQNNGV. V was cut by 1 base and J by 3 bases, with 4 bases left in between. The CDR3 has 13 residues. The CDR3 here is CASSLGLNQPQHF. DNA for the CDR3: TGTGCCAGCAGCTTAGGGCTCAATCAGCCCCAGCATTTT.

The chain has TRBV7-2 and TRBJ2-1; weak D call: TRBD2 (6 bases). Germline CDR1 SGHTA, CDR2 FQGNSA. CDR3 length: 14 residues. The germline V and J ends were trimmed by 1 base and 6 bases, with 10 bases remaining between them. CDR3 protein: CASSLVFGSNEQFF. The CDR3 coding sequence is TGTGCCAGCAGCTTAGTTTTCGGGAGCAATGAGCAGTTCTTC. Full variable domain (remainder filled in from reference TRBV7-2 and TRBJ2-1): GAGVSQSPSNKVTEKGKDVELRCDPISGHTALYWYRQSLGQGLEFLIYFQGNSAPDKSGLPSDRFSAERTGGSVSTLTIQRTQQEDSAVYLCASSLVFGSNEQFFGPGTRLTVL.

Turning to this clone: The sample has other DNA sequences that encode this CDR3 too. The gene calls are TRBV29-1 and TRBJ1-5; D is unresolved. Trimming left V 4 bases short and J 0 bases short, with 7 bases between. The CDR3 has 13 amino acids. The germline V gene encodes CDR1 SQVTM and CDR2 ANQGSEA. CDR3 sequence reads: CSVAGGSNQPQHF. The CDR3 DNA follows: TGCAGCGTTGCGGGAGGTAGCAATCAGCCCCAGCATTTT.

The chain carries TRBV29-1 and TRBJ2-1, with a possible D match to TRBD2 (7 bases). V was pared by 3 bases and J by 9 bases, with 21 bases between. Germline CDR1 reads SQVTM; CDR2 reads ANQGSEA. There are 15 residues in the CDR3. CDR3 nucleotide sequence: TGCAGCGTTGATAGCGTAGTTCTGGGAGGGGGTGAGCAGTTCTTC. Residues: CSVDSVVLGGGEQFF.

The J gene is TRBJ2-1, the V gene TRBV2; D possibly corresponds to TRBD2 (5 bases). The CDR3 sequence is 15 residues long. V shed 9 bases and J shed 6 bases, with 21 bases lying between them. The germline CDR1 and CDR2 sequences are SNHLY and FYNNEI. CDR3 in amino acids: CARMPGLRGSNEQFF. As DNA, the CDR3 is TGTGCCAGAATGCCGGGCCTCAGAGGGTCCAATGAGCAGTTCTTC.

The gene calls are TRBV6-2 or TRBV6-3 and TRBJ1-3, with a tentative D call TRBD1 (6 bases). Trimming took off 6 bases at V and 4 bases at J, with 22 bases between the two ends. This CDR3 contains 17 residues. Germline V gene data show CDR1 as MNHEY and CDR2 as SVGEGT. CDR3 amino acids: CASSSPGHGSIGNTIYF. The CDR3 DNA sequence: TGTGCCAGCAGCTCTCCGGGACACGGCTCTATCGGAAACACCATATATTTT.

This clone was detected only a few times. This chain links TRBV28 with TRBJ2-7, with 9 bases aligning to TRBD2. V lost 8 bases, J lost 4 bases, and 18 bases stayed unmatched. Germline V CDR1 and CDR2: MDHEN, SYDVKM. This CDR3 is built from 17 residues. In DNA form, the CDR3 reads TGTGCCAGCTACTCAGATTTTAGCGGGAGAGGGGGTTACGAGCAGTACTTC. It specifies CASYSDFSGRGGYEQYF.

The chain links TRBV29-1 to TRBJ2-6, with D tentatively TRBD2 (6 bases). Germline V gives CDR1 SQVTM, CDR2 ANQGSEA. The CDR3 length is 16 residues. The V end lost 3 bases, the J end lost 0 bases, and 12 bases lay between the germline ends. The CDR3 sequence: CSVEGTGLSGANVLTF. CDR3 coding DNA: TGCAGCGTTGAGGGGACTGGCCTCTCTGGGGCCAACGTCCTGACTTTC.

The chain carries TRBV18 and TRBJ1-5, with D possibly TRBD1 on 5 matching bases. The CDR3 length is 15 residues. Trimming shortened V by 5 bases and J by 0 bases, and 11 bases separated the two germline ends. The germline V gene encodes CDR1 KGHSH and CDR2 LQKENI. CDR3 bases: TGTGCCAGCTCAGAGACAGAGATTAGCAATCAGCCCCAGCATTTT. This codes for CASSETEISNQPQHF.

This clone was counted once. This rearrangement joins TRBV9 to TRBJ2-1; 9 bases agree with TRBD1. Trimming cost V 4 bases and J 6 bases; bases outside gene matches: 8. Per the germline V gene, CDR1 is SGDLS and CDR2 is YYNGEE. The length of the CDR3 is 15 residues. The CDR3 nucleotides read TGTGCCAGCAGCCTACAGGGGGCGTCCATCAATGAGCAGTTCTTC. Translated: CASSLQGASINEQFF. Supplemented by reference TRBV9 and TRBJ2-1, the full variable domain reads DSGVTQTPKHLITATGQRVTLRCSPRSGDLSVYWYQQSLDQGLQFLIQYYNGEERAKGNILERFSAQQFPDLHSELNLSSLELGDSALYFCASSLQGASINEQFFGPGTRLTVL.

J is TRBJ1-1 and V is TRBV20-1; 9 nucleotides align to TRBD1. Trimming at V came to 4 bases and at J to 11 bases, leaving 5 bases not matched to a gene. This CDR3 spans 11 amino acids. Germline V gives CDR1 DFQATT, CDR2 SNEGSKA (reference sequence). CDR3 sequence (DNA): TGCAGTGCTACGGGACAGGGAATGGCTTTCTTT. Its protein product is CSATGQGMAFF.

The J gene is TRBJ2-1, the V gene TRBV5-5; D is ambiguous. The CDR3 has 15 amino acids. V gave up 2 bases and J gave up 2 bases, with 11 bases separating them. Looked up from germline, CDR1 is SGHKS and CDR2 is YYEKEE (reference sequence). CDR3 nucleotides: TGTGCCAGCAGCTTAGCACCAACCGCCTACAATGAGCAGTTCTTC. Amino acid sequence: CASSLAPTAYNEQFF.

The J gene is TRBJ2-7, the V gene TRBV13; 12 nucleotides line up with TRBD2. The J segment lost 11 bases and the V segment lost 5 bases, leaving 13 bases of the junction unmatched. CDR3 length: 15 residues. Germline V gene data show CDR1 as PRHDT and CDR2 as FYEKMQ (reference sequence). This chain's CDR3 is CASSPMGLAGGREYF. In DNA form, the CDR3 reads TGTGCCAGCAGCCCGATGGGACTAGCGGGTGGGCGGGAGTACTTC.